One T cell receptor (beta chain) is described in this entry. Per germline, CDR1 KGHSH and CDR2 LQKENI. V lost 5 bases, J lost 1 base, and 16 bases stayed unmatched. There are 18 residues in the CDR3. The data were taken from a study of blood T cell repertoires in COVID-19. In the study overall: Acute and convalescent COVID-19 specimens originated in the United States, Italy and Spain.

Sequencing used immunoSEQ multiplex PCR; TCRdb keeps in-frame clones, though not all of them. The sample lists 400,000 to 450,000 clones, approximately 90% seen once, with around 1.4% in the top ten. The J gene is TRBJ1-2, the V gene TRBV18; 7 bases are shared with TRBD1. The receptor was isolated from a woman in her 30s with active or convalescent COVID-19. Specimen: peripheral blood. The CDR3 region is CASSSGTGTEAFNYGYTF. The DNA for the CDR3 is TGTGCCAGCTCATCGGGAACCGGGACAGAAGCTTTTAACTATGGCTACACCTTC.